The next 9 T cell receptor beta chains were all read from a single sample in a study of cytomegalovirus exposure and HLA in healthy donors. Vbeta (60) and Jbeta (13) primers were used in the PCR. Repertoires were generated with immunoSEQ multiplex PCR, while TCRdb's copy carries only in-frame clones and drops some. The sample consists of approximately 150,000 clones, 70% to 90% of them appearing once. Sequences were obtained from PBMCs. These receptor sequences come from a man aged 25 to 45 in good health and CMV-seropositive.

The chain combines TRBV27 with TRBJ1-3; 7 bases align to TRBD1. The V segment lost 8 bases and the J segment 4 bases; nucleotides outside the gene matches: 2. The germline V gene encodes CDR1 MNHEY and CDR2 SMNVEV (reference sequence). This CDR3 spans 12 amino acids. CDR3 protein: CASWDSGNTIYF. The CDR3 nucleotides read TGTGCCAGCTGGGACAGCGGAAACACCATATATTTT.

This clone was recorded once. CDR3 residues: CASSQAQVINEKLFF. CDR3 bases: TGCGCCAGCAGCCAAGCCCAGGTTATTAATGAAAAACTGTTTTTT. The chain has TRBV4-1 and TRBJ1-4, with D unresolved. Germline V gene sequence: CDR1 MGHRA, CDR2 YSYEKL. This CDR3 comprises 15 residues. V lost 1 base and J 4 bases, leaving 10 bases between the germline ends.

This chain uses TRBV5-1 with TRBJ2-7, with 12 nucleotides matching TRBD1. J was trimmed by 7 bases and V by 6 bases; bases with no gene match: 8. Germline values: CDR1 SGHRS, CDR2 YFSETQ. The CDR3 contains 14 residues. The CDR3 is CASTFGTGGGEQYF. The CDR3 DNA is TGCGCCAGCACCTTCGGGACAGGGGGCGGGGAGCAGTACTTC.

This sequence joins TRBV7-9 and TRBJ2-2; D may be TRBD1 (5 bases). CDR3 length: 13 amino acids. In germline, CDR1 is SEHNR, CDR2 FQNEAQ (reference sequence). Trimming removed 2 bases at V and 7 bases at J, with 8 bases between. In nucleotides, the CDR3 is TGTGCCAGCAGCTTACAGGGATTCGGGGAGCTGTTTTTT. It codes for CASSLQGFGELFF. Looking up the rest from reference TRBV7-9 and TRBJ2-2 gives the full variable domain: DTGVSQNPRHKITKRGQNVTFRCDPISEHNRLYWYRQTLGQGPEFLTYFQNEAQLEKSRLLSDRFSAERPKGSFSTLEIQRTEQGDSAMYLCASSLQGFGELFFGEGSRLTVL.

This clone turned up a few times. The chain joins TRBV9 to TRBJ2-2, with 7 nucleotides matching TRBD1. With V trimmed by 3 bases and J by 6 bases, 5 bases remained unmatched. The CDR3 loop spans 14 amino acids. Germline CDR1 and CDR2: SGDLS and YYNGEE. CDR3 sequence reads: CASSGRQGAGELFF. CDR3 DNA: TGTGCCAGCAGCGGAAGACAGGGAGCCGGGGAGCTGTTTTTT.

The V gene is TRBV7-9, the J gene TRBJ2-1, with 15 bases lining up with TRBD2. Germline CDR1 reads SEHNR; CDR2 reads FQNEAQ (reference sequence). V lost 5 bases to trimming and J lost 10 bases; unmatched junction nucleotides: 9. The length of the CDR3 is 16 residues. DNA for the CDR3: TGTGCCAGCAGCCCCAGGACTAGCGGGAGGGCCGGGGAGCAGTTCTTC. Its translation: CASSPRTSGRAGEQFF.

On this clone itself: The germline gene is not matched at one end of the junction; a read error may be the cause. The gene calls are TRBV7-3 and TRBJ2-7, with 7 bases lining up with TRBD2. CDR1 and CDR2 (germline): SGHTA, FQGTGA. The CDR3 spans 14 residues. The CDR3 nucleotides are TGTTCCAGCAGCTTAACTGCGGGAGCGGGCGAGCAGTACTTC. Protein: CSSSLTAGAGEQYF.

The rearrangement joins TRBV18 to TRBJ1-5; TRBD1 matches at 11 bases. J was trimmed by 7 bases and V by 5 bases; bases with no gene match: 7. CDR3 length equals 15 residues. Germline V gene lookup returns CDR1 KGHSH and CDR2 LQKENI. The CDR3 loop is CASSAGQGGEQPQHF. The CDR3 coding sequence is TGTGCCAGCTCAGCGGGACAGGGGGGGGAACAGCCCCAGCATTTT. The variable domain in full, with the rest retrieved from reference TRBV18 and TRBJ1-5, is NAGVMQNPRHLVRRRGQEARLRCSPMKGHSHVYWYRQLPEEGLKFMVYLQKENIIDESGMPKERFSAEFPKEGPSILRIQQVVRGDSAAYFCASSAGQGGEQPQHFGDGTRLSIL.

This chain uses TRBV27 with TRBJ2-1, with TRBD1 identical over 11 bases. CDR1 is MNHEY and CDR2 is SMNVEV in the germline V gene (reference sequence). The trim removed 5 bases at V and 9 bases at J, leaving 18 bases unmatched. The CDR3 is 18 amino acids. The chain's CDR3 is CASSLTPIRDRGGSEQFF. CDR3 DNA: TGTGCCAGCAGTCTCACCCCTATCCGGGACAGGGGGGGCAGTGAGCAGTTCTTC.